The clone carrying this T cell receptor (beta chain) was picked up many times. The sample's time point: newly diagnosed GD, antithyroid drugs for less than 3 months. RNA extracted from PBMCs served as the sequencing template. The sample belongs to a study of regulatory T cells in long-lasting Graves disease. CDR3-region Arm-PCR and iRepertoire HTBI primers produced the TCR beta libraries. TCRdb re-analysed the multiplex PCR reads in MiXCR, keeping a single row per CDR3 protein. Of over 200,000 distinct CDR3 sequences listed, around 18% are singletons. The same sample was also used in a study of T cells in Graves' hyperthyroidism and ophthalmopathy.

This clonotype was obtained from a woman aged 30 to 39 with Graves disease. Sequences were derived from peripheral blood mononuclear cells (PBMCs), sampled at new diagnosis, from a patient treated with antithyroid drugs.

The CDR3 bases are TGTGCCAGCAGGGGCGGGACAGGGAACACTGAAGCTTTCTTT. This sequence encodes CASRGGTGNTEAFF. The chain combines TRBV6-2 or TRBV6-3 with TRBJ1-1; TRBD1 matches at 8 bases. This CDR3 is 14 amino acids long. Germline V CDR1 and CDR2: MNHEY, SVGEGT. V was clipped by 6 bases and J by 1 base; unmatched bases: 4.